The 3 T cell receptor beta chains given below trace back to one sample, sequenced in a study of blood T cell repertoires in COVID-19. The protocol was immunoSEQ multiplex PCR, while the TCRdb copy is restricted to in-frame clones and leaves out a portion. The sample holds about 250,000 clones; 87% are singletons and the top ten take 2.5% to 3%. Material for sequencing was PBMCs or T cells enriched from blood (not recorded which). These receptors were taken from a woman aged 25 to 39 with acute COVID-19.

The genes are TRBV7-8 and TRBJ2-2, with D perhaps TRBD2 (6 bases). The germline CDR1 and CDR2 sequences are SGHVS and FQNEAQ. Trimming left V 3 bases short and J 1 base short, with 9 bases between. The CDR3 is 15 amino acids. The CDR3 protein is CASSLGTLNTGELFF. The DNA for the CDR3 is TGTGCCAGCAGCTTGGGGACTCTGAACACCGGGGAGCTGTTTTTT.

As regards this clone: Other DNA sequences within the sample encode an identical CDR3. V usage is TRBV5-1 and J usage is TRBJ1-3; D ambiguous. Germline V gives CDR1 SGHRS, CDR2 YFSETQ. V lost 5 bases to trimming and J lost 0 bases, with 9 bases between them. The CDR3 has 14 residues. This CDR3 reads CASSSESSGNTIYF. The CDR3 DNA is TGCGCCAGCAGTTCGGAGTCCTCTGGAAACACCATATATTTT.

The rearrangement links TRBV18 to TRBJ1-1; TRBD1 matches 7 bases. Trimming cost V 3 bases and J 0 bases; bases outside gene matches: 7. In germline, CDR1 is KGHSH, CDR2 LQKENI. This CDR3 region has 16 residues. In DNA form, the CDR3 reads TGTGCCAGCTCACCCAATTGGGGACAGCTGAACACTGAAGCTTTCTTT. Translation: CASSPNWGQLNTEAFF. Filled out from reference TRBV18 and TRBJ1-1, the complete variable domain reads NAGVMQNPRHLVRRRGQEARLRCSPMKGHSHVYWYRQLPEEGLKFMVYLQKENIIDESGMPKERFSAEFPKEGPSILRIQQVVRGDSAAYFCASSPNWGQLNTEAFFGQGTRLTVV.